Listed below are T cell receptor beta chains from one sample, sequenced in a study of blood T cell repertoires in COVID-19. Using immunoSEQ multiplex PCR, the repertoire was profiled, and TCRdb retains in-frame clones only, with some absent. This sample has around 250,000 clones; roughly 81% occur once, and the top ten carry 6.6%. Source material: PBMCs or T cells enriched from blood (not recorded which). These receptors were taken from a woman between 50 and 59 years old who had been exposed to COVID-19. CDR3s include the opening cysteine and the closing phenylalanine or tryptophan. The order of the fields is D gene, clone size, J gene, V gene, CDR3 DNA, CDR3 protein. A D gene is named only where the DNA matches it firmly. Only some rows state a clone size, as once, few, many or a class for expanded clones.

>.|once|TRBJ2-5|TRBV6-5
TGTGCCAGCAGCGCCGGGGGGCCGGGAGAGACCCAGTACTTC
CASSAGGPGETQYF
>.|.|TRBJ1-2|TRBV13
TGTGCCAGCAGCACCCGCTTTCGTAAGGAGGGTGGCTACACCTTC
CASSTRFRKEGGYTF
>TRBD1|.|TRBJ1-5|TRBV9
TGTGCCAGCAGCGCGACAGGGTGGAGCAATCAGCCCCAGCATTTT
CASSATGWSNQPQHF
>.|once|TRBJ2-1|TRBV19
TGTGCCAGTAGTATACCCGGGAACTCCTACAATGAGCAGTTCTTC
CASSIPGNSYNEQFF
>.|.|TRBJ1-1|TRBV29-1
TGCAGCGTGTATCCGGCGACAGAAGCTTTCTTT
CSVYPATEAFF
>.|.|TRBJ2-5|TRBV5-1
TGCGCCAGCAGCCCGGGGGTGGGCGGAGAGACCCAGTACTTC
CASSPGVGGETQYF
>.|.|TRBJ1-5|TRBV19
TGTGCCAGTAGCGTAGGGGGGGATCAGCCCCAGCATTTT
CASSVGGDQPQHF
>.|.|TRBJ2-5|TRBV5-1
TGCGCCAGCAGTCGGAGCTCGACCGAGCGAGAGACCCAGTACTTC
CASSRSSTERETQYF
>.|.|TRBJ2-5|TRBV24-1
TGTGCCACCAGTGATCCGAGGTTCCCCCAAGAGACCCAGTACTTC
CATSDPRFPQETQYF
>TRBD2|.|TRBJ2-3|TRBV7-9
TGTGCCAGCAGCTTAGGGGGCGGGGGGACGCAGTATTTT
CASSLGGGGTQYF
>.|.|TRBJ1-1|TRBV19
TGTGCCAGTAGTATACAGCCCCCCTTAGGGGCTGAAGCTTTCTTT
CASSIQPPLGAEAFF
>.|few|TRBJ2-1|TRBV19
TGTGCCAGTATGGGGAGTGAGCAGTTCTTC
CASMGSEQFF
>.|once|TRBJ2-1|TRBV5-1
TGCGCCAGCAGCCCCGGAGGAGGGGATGAGCAGTTCTTC
CASSPGGGDEQFF
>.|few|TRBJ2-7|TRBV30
TGTGCCTGGAGCACAGGGGGGGCATCCTACGAGCAGTACTTC
CAWSTGGASYEQYF
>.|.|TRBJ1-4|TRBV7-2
TGTGCCAGCAGCTTAGCGTTGGGGCGTGAAAAACTGTTTTTT
CASSLALGREKLFF
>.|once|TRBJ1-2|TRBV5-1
TGCGCCAGCAGCTTGGAATGGGGCCGGAACTATGGCTACACCTTC
CASSLEWGRNYGYTF
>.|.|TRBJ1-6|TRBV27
TGTGCCAGCAGTTCGCCAGGGAAATCACCCCTCCACTTT
CASSSPGKSPLHF
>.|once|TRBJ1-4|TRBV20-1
TGCAGTGCTAGTGGAGGGAATGAAAAACTGTTTTTT
CSASGGNEKLFF
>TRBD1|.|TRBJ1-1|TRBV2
TGTGCCACTCCGGGACAGACAGACACTGAAGCTTTCTTT
CATPGQTDTEAFF
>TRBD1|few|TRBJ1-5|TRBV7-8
TGTGCCAGCAGCTCAGGGGGAGATCAGCCCCAGCATTTT
CASSSGGDQPQHF
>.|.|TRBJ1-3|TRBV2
TGTGCCAGCAGTGAATTCCGCGGGGGCTCTGGAAACACCATATATTTT
CASSEFRGGSGNTIYF
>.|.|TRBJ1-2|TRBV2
TGTGCCAGCAGTGCTGGCCTTAACTATGGCTACACCTTC
CASSAGLNYGYTF
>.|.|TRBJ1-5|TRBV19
TGTGCCACCACATCACAGGGAGGGAGGGGACCCCAGCATTTT
CATTSQGGRGPQHF
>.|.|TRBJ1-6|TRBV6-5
TGTGCCAGCACCGCCCTTGTGAGTTCACCCCTCCACTTT
CASTALVSSPLHF
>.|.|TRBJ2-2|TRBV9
TGTGCCAGCAGCGTAGGAGGGACCGGGGAGCTGTTTTTT
CASSVGGTGELFF
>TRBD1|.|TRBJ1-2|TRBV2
TGTGCCAGCAGTCCGGACAGGGCTTATGGCTACACCTTC
CASSPDRAYGYTF
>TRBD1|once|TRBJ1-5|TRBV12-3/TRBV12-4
TGTGCCAGCAGCCTACAGGGGGTGCAGCCCCAGCATTTT
CASSLQGVQPQHF
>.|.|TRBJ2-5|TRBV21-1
TGTGCCAGCAGCTCCCTCAAGCTACGCGGGGAGACCCAGTACTTC
CASSSLKLRGETQYF
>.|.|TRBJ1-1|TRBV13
TGTGCCAGCAGCTTTTCGGACACCAACACTGAAGCTTTCTTT
CASSFSDTNTEAFF
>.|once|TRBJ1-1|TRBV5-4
TGTGCCAGCAGCGCCGGGGGGGCTAGAGTGAACACTGAAGCTTTCTTT
CASSAGGARVNTEAFF
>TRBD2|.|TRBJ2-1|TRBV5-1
TGCGCCAGCAGCTCGGCGGGGGACTATTACAATGAGCAGTTCTTC
CASSSAGDYYNEQFF
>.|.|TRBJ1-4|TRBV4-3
TGCGCCAGCAGCCATGACCGAGGGCCTAATGAAAAACTGTTTTTT
CASSHDRGPNEKLFF
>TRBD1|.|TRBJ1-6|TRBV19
TGTGCCAGTAGTATCCTCGGACAGGGGTATTCACCCCTCCACTTT
CASSILGQGYSPLHF
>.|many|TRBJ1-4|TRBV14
TGTGCCAGCAGCCAAGATAGGAGAAAACTGTTTTTT
CASSQDRRKLFF
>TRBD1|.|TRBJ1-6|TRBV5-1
TGCGCCAGCAGCCCCGGAGGGGGCCTGAGTAATTCACCCCTCCACTTT
CASSPGGGLSNSPLHF
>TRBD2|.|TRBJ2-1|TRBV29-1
TGCAGCGTTGAAAGGGACCGAGGCCCTAGCGGGTTTTCCTACAATGAGCAGTTCTTC
CSVERDRGPSGFSYNEQFF
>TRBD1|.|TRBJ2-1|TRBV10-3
TGTGCCACCCAGGGACAGGGGTACAATGAGCAGTTCTTC
CATQGQGYNEQFF
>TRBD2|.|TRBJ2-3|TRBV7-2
TGTGCCAGCAGCTTAGTAGCGGGGGGCACAGATACGCAGTATTTT
CASSLVAGGTDTQYF
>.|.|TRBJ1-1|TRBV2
TGTGCCAGCACTAGTAGGCCCTACACTGAAGCTTTCTTT
CASTSRPYTEAFF
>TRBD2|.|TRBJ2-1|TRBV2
TGTGCCAGCACCCCAGGACTAGCTCTTAGGAATGAGCAGTTCTTC
CASTPGLALRNEQFF
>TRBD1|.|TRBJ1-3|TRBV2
TGTGCCAGCAGTGAAGCGCGGGGACAGGGCCGAAACACCATATATTTT
CASSEARGQGRNTIYF
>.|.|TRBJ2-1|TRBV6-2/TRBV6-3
TGTGCCAGCAGTTACGTGGAGAGGGTTTCCTACAATGAGCAGTTCTTC
CASSYVERVSYNEQFF
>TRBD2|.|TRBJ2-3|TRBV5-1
TGCGCCAGCAGCATTAGCGGGAACACAGATACGCAGTATTTT
CASSISGNTDTQYF
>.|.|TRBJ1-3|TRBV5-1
TGCGCCAGCAGCTTGGCCTTCCAGGGTTTTGGAAACACCATATATTTT
CASSLAFQGFGNTIYF
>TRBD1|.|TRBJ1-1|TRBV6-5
TGTGCCAGCAGCCGAGACAGGGTAACAACTGAAGCTTTCTTT
CASSRDRVTTEAFF
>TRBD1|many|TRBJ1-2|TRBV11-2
TGTGCCAGCAGCTTAGCCCCTTGGACAGGGAGCTATGGCTACACCTTC
CASSLAPWTGSYGYTF
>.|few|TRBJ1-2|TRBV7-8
TGTGCCAGCAGCTTAGAGAGGGCCGTAACTAACTATGGCTACACCTTC
CASSLERAVTNYGYTF
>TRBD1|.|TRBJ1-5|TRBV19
TGTGCCAGTAGTATCGCCCGGGACAGCTATCACGGACAGCCCCAGCATTTT
CASSIARDSYHGQPQHF
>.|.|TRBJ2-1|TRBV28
TGTGCCAGCAGCCCTACCGGCTGGAGAGAAACAATTTACAATGAGCAGTTCTTC
CASSPTGWRETIYNEQFF
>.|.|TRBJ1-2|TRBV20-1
TGCAGTGCTAGACAGATCTATGGCTACACCTTC
CSARQIYGYTF
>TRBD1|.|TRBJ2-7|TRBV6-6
TGTGCCAGCAGTTCGGGGGACAGGGCGAACTACGAGCAGTACTTC
CASSSGDRANYEQYF
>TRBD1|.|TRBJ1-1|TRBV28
TGTGCCAGCAGTCCACCATGGACAGGGGGGCGATCTGAAGCTTTCTTT
CASSPPWTGGRSEAFF
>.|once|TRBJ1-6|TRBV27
TGTGCCAGCAGTAGAGTAGGAGATAATTCACCCCTCCACTTT
CASSRVGDNSPLHF
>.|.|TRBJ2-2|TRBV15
TGTGCCACCAGCAGAGTCAGGGCCGGGGAGCTGTTTTTT
CATSRVRAGELFF
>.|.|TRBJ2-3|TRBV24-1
TGTGCCACCAGTTCAAATCCGACAGGGAGGTTTGATACGCAGTATTTT
CATSSNPTGRFDTQYF
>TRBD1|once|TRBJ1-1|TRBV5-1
TGCGCCAGCAGCACATCCGGGACAGGGGTAACTTTCTTT
CASSTSGTGVTFF
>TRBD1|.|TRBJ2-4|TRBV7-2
TGTGCCAGCAGACGTACAGGGGCGCCCGCCAAAAACATTCAGTACTTC
CASRRTGAPAKNIQYF
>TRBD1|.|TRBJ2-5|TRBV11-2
TGTGCCAGCAGCTCCGGGACAGGGTATGAGACCCAGTACTTC
CASSSGTGYETQYF
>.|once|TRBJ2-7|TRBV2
TGTGCCAGCAGTGGTTTTGGGCCCTACGAGCAGTACTTC
CASSGFGPYEQYF